There are many counts of the clone carrying this T cell receptor beta chain. Germline V lookup: CDR1 MNHNS, CDR2 SASEGT. The V gene end was trimmed by 5 bases and the J gene end by 7 bases; junction bases not matched to a gene: 13. CDR3 length: 15 residues. Each CDR3 protein gets one entry after TCRdb re-called the RACE reads with MiXCR. The table includes approximately 90,000 distinct CDR3 sequences, about an eighth detected once. The data belong to a study of human T cells and chemical hapten exposure. The time point: patch test 1, 2 weeks after DPC sensitization. Treatment of the sample: therapeutic diphenylcyclopropenone sensitization with weekly scalp DPC.

This sequence was found in a woman in her thirties or forties with alopecia areata. Some clones in this sample may be carry-over from other donors' samples. The V gene is TRBV6-1, the J gene TRBJ1-2; 7 positions agree with TRBD1. Here the sequenced sample was whole blood, taken in connection with sensitization to the hapten diphenylcyclopropenone (DPC). In DNA, the CDR3 is TGTGCCAGCAGTTCAAACAGGGGAGGTATCACTGGCTACACCTTC. Translation gives CASSSNRGGITGYTF.